This T cell receptor beta chain is drawn from a study of cytomegalovirus exposure and HLA in healthy donors. Germline CDR1 KGHSH, CDR2 LQKENI. Trimming cost V 2 bases and J 7 bases; bases outside gene matches: 6. The CDR3 loop spans 17 amino acids. Primers included in the PCR were 60 Vbeta and 13 Jbeta primers. Assay: immunoSEQ multiplex PCR; the TCRdb copy retains only in-frame clones and omits some. This table has about 130,000 clones, roughly 80% appearing once. Source material: PBMCs. The clonotype originates from a female donor in good health and CMV-seronegative. The chain couples TRBV18 to TRBJ2-2; 14 nucleotides align to TRBD2. CDR3 DNA sequence: TGTGCCAGCTCACCAACCGGGACTAGCGGGAGAATCGGGGAGCTGTTTTTT. Translated: CASSPTGTSGRIGELFF. Full variable domain (missing parts from reference TRBV18 and TRBJ2-2): NAGVMQNPRHLVRRRGQEARLRCSPMKGHSHVYWYRQLPEEGLKFMVYLQKENIIDESGMPKERFSAEFPKEGPSILRIQQVVRGDSAAYFCASSPTGTSGRIGELFFGEGSRLTVL.